Listed below are T cell receptor beta chains from one sample, sequenced in a study of blood T cell repertoires in COVID-19. Repertoires were generated with immunoSEQ multiplex PCR, while TCRdb's copy carries only in-frame clones and drops some. The table includes about 350,000 clones, 70% to 90% detected once. Sequencing was done on a sample of PBMCs or T cells enriched from blood (not recorded which). The receptors stem from a woman in her 30s who had recovered from COVID-19. Each CDR3 is given with its conserved first and last residue. D genes are given only for firm matches. Rows may omit the clone size; those that give it use once, few, many or a size class.

v_call: TRBV28
clone_size: .
d_call: .
j_call: TRBJ1-2
cdr3_nt: TGTGCCAGCAGTTTACCCACCCGAGGGAGAGGCTACACCTTC
cdr3_aa: CASSLPTRGRGYTF

v_call: TRBV5-4
clone_size: .
d_call: TRBD2
j_call: TRBJ2-1
cdr3_nt: TGTGCCAGCAGCTCATCTAGCGGGGCGTTTTACAATGAGCAGTTCTTC
cdr3_aa: CASSSSSGAFYNEQFF

v_call: TRBV4-1
clone_size: .
d_call: TRBD1
j_call: TRBJ1-1
cdr3_nt: TGCGCCAGCAGCCAAGTCGACAGGGCTAGTGGAATGAACACTGAAGCTTTCTTT
cdr3_aa: CASSQVDRASGMNTEAFF

v_call: TRBV5-6
clone_size: .
d_call: TRBD1
j_call: TRBJ2-7
cdr3_nt: TGTGCCAGCAGCGGGGACAGAAGGGCCTACGAGCAGTACTTC
cdr3_aa: CASSGDRRAYEQYF

v_call: TRBV20-1
clone_size: few
d_call: .
j_call: TRBJ2-7
cdr3_nt: TGCAGTGCTAGCTCCTTCTACGAGCAGTACTTC
cdr3_aa: CSASSFYEQYF

v_call: TRBV10-3
clone_size: once
d_call: TRBD2
j_call: TRBJ2-3
cdr3_nt: TGTGCCATCAGTAGCGGGGGCAGCCGCACAGATACGCAGTATTTT
cdr3_aa: CAISSGGSRTDTQYF

v_call: TRBV4-3
clone_size: .
d_call: TRBD2
j_call: TRBJ2-5
cdr3_nt: TGCGCCAGCAGCCAAGTCGCGGGGGGGCAGGAGACCCAGTACTTC
cdr3_aa: CASSQVAGGQETQYF

v_call: TRBV15
clone_size: .
d_call: TRBD1
j_call: TRBJ1-5
cdr3_nt: TGTGCCACCAGCAGGGACAGGTATAATAGCAATCAGCCCCAGCATTTT
cdr3_aa: CATSRDRYNSNQPQHF

v_call: TRBV5-1
clone_size: .
d_call: TRBD1
j_call: TRBJ2-7
cdr3_nt: TGCGCCAGCAGCTTGGCGATACGACAGGGGTATTCCTACGAGCAGTACTTC
cdr3_aa: CASSLAIRQGYSYEQYF

v_call: TRBV28
clone_size: .
d_call: .
j_call: TRBJ1-2
cdr3_nt: TGTGCCAGCAACGTAGCGGTCAACTATGGCTACACCTTC
cdr3_aa: CASNVAVNYGYTF

v_call: TRBV7-9
clone_size: .
d_call: .
j_call: TRBJ2-1
cdr3_nt: TGTGCCAGCAGCTTAGGAGGGTTTAATGAGCAGTTCTTC
cdr3_aa: CASSLGGFNEQFF

v_call: TRBV2
clone_size: .
d_call: .
j_call: TRBJ1-5
cdr3_nt: TGTGCCAGCAGTTTAAGACAGGGCAATCAGCCCCAGCATTTT
cdr3_aa: CASSLRQGNQPQHF

v_call: TRBV2
clone_size: .
d_call: TRBD1
j_call: TRBJ1-2
cdr3_nt: TGTGCCAGCAGTCGTGAGGCAGACAGGGGGCACGGCTACACCTTC
cdr3_aa: CASSREADRGHGYTF

v_call: TRBV25-1
clone_size: .
d_call: .
j_call: TRBJ1-6
cdr3_nt: TGTGCCAGCAGCCTGACAGTCTATAATTCACCCCTCCACTTT
cdr3_aa: CASSLTVYNSPLHF

v_call: TRBV6-5
clone_size: once
d_call: .
j_call: TRBJ1-1
cdr3_nt: TGTGCCAGCAGTCTAACAGGGTTTGGAGCTTTCTTT
cdr3_aa: CASSLTGFGAFF

v_call: TRBV3-1/TRBV3-2
clone_size: few
d_call: .
j_call: TRBJ2-7
cdr3_nt: TGTGCCAGCAGCCAAGATGGTCAGGGCCCCCTCTACGAGCAGTACTTC
cdr3_aa: CASSQDGQGPLYEQYF

v_call: TRBV5-4
clone_size: few
d_call: .
j_call: TRBJ1-1
cdr3_nt: TGTGCCAGCAGCTTGGACCCGGGGAGGAGGGACACTGAAGCTTTCTTT
cdr3_aa: CASSLDPGRRDTEAFF

v_call: TRBV5-1
clone_size: .
d_call: .
j_call: TRBJ1-1
cdr3_nt: TGCGCCAGCACGTACCAGGAGAACACTGAAGCTTTCTTT
cdr3_aa: CASTYQENTEAFF

v_call: TRBV3-1/TRBV3-2
clone_size: .
d_call: .
j_call: TRBJ2-3
cdr3_nt: TGTGCCAGCAGCCAAGGATATCAGGGGCTAAATACGCAGTATTTT
cdr3_aa: CASSQGYQGLNTQYF

v_call: TRBV10-2
clone_size: .
d_call: .
j_call: TRBJ2-5
cdr3_nt: TGCGCCAGCACAGGGGTAACGGAGACCCAGTACTTC
cdr3_aa: CASTGVTETQYF

v_call: TRBV5-1
clone_size: .
d_call: TRBD1
j_call: TRBJ2-7
cdr3_nt: TGCGCCAGCAGCCTAGCCGGGACAGGATACGAGCAGTACTTC
cdr3_aa: CASSLAGTGYEQYF

v_call: TRBV6-5
clone_size: .
d_call: .
j_call: TRBJ1-5
cdr3_nt: TGTGCCAGCAGCATTACAGAAGGTCAGCCCCAGCATTTT
cdr3_aa: CASSITEGQPQHF

v_call: TRBV29-1
clone_size: .
d_call: .
j_call: TRBJ1-1
cdr3_nt: TGCAGCGTTGAAGATCCTCAGGGAGGTGAAGCTTTCTTT
cdr3_aa: CSVEDPQGGEAFF

v_call: TRBV7-9
clone_size: .
d_call: .
j_call: TRBJ2-3
cdr3_nt: TGTGCCAGCACTCACCCCGCCGGGGGCACAGATACGCAGTATTTT
cdr3_aa: CASTHPAGGTDTQYF

v_call: TRBV5-1
clone_size: .
d_call: .
j_call: TRBJ1-6
cdr3_nt: TGCGCCAGCAGCTTGGCACTAAATGATTCACCCCTCCACTTT
cdr3_aa: CASSLALNDSPLHF

v_call: TRBV5-1
clone_size: many
d_call: .
j_call: TRBJ1-6
cdr3_nt: TGCGCCAGCGGGGGCAGCCTACCTAATTCACCCCTCCACTTT
cdr3_aa: CASGGSLPNSPLHF

v_call: TRBV7-2
clone_size: few
d_call: TRBD1
j_call: TRBJ1-1
cdr3_nt: TGTGCCAGCAGCTTAGTAGGGGTGATAGGGACAGGGGGATCGGCTTTCTTT
cdr3_aa: CASSLVGVIGTGGSAFF

v_call: TRBV4-2
clone_size: .
d_call: .
j_call: TRBJ1-4
cdr3_nt: TGTGCCAGCAGCCGCGAGCGGGGACCTAATGAAAAACTGTTTTTT
cdr3_aa: CASSRERGPNEKLFF

v_call: TRBV4-3
clone_size: .
d_call: .
j_call: TRBJ2-2
cdr3_nt: TGCGCCAGCAGCCAAGAAACTAGCCTCTCCACCGGGGAGCTGTTTTTT
cdr3_aa: CASSQETSLSTGELFF

v_call: TRBV28
clone_size: .
d_call: .
j_call: TRBJ2-5
cdr3_nt: TGTGCCAGCAGTCTTACTAGTCGTCGAGAGACCCAGTACTTC
cdr3_aa: CASSLTSRRETQYF

v_call: TRBV28
clone_size: .
d_call: TRBD1
j_call: TRBJ2-3
cdr3_nt: TGTGCCAGCAGTCCCTTTGGCACCTTCGGGACAGAGACTAGCACAGATACGCAGTATTTT
cdr3_aa: CASSPFGTFGTETSTDTQYF

v_call: TRBV12-3/TRBV12-4
clone_size: .
d_call: TRBD1
j_call: TRBJ2-1
cdr3_nt: TGTGCCAGCAGGCTACAGGGGTTAAATGAGCAGTTCTTC
cdr3_aa: CASRLQGLNEQFF

v_call: TRBV19
clone_size: few
d_call: .
j_call: TRBJ1-6
cdr3_nt: TGTGCCAGTAGTATAGATGGAGGGGAGTCACCCCTCCACTTT
cdr3_aa: CASSIDGGESPLHF

v_call: TRBV6-5
clone_size: once
d_call: .
j_call: TRBJ2-7
cdr3_nt: TGTGCCAGCAGTTACGGGACAACCTACGAGCAGTACTTC
cdr3_aa: CASSYGTTYEQYF

v_call: TRBV19
clone_size: once
d_call: TRBD1
j_call: TRBJ1-1
cdr3_nt: TGTGCCAGTAGGAAACTAGGGGGCAACACTGAAGCTTTCTTT
cdr3_aa: CASRKLGGNTEAFF

v_call: TRBV19
clone_size: .
d_call: TRBD1
j_call: TRBJ2-3
cdr3_nt: TGTGCCAGTACCCCTTCGACAGGGGGCATCACAGATACGCAGTATTTT
cdr3_aa: CASTPSTGGITDTQYF

v_call: TRBV5-4
clone_size: .
d_call: .
j_call: TRBJ2-2
cdr3_nt: TGTGCCAGCAGCTCGGGACTGAACACCGGGGAGCTGTTTTTT
cdr3_aa: CASSSGLNTGELFF

v_call: TRBV19
clone_size: .
d_call: TRBD1
j_call: TRBJ2-2
cdr3_nt: TGTGCCACTTGGGACAGGGTGAACACCGGGGAGCTGTTTTTT
cdr3_aa: CATWDRVNTGELFF

v_call: TRBV4-1
clone_size: .
d_call: TRBD2
j_call: TRBJ2-3
cdr3_nt: TGCGCCAGCAGCCAAACTAGCGGCACCACAGGGGATACGCAGTATTTT
cdr3_aa: CASSQTSGTTGDTQYF

v_call: TRBV14
clone_size: .
d_call: TRBD1
j_call: TRBJ1-2
cdr3_nt: TGTGCCTCGGGGACAGGGGGTTTACCGGATGGCTACACCTTC
cdr3_aa: CASGTGGLPDGYTF

v_call: TRBV7-9
clone_size: .
d_call: .
j_call: TRBJ2-5
cdr3_nt: TGTGCCAGCAGCTCGTACCAAGAGACCCAGTACTTC
cdr3_aa: CASSSYQETQYF

v_call: TRBV28
clone_size: once
d_call: .
j_call: TRBJ2-5
cdr3_nt: TGTGCCACCAGTCTAGGAGGGGAGACCCAGTACTTC
cdr3_aa: CATSLGGETQYF

v_call: TRBV28
clone_size: .
d_call: .
j_call: TRBJ2-2
cdr3_nt: TGTGCCAGCAGTTTAGCGGTGCCGGCGAACACCGGGGAGCTGTTTTTT
cdr3_aa: CASSLAVPANTGELFF

v_call: TRBV25-1
clone_size: .
d_call: .
j_call: TRBJ2-7
cdr3_nt: TGTGCCAGCAGTGAAATAGGGGCAGACTACGAGCAGTACTTC
cdr3_aa: CASSEIGADYEQYF

v_call: TRBV28
clone_size: .
d_call: TRBD1
j_call: TRBJ1-2
cdr3_nt: TGTGCCAGCAGAGAACAGGGGGACTATGGCTACACCTTC
cdr3_aa: CASREQGDYGYTF

v_call: TRBV3-1/TRBV3-2
clone_size: .
d_call: .
j_call: TRBJ1-6
cdr3_nt: TGTGCCAGCAGCCAGGCAGGGCCATCCTCACCCCTCCACTTT
cdr3_aa: CASSQAGPSSPLHF

v_call: TRBV5-1
clone_size: .
d_call: .
j_call: TRBJ2-7
cdr3_nt: TGCGCCAGCAGCTTGCTCTCCCGAACTTCCTACGAGCAGTACTTC
cdr3_aa: CASSLLSRTSYEQYF

v_call: TRBV7-8
clone_size: .
d_call: .
j_call: TRBJ1-5
cdr3_nt: TGTGCCAGCAGCCCCCTGGGGGGGAGCCAGCCCCAGCATTTT
cdr3_aa: CASSPLGGSQPQHF

v_call: TRBV11-2
clone_size: .
d_call: .
j_call: TRBJ1-4
cdr3_nt: TGTGCCAGCAGCTTAGGTGGATTACCGGGGGAAAAACTGTTTTTT
cdr3_aa: CASSLGGLPGEKLFF

v_call: TRBV18
clone_size: .
d_call: .
j_call: TRBJ1-1
cdr3_nt: TGTGCCAGCTCGCTGGGGGGGACGGACACTGAAGCTTTCTTT
cdr3_aa: CASSLGGTDTEAFF

v_call: TRBV5-1
clone_size: once
d_call: TRBD1
j_call: TRBJ2-3
cdr3_nt: TGCGCCAGCAGCTGGGACAGTTCCACAGATACGCAGTATTTT
cdr3_aa: CASSWDSSTDTQYF

v_call: TRBV7-9
clone_size: .
d_call: TRBD2
j_call: TRBJ2-6
cdr3_nt: TGTGCCACCGGACTAGCGGGCCCCTCTGGGGCCAACGTCCTGACTTTC
cdr3_aa: CATGLAGPSGANVLTF